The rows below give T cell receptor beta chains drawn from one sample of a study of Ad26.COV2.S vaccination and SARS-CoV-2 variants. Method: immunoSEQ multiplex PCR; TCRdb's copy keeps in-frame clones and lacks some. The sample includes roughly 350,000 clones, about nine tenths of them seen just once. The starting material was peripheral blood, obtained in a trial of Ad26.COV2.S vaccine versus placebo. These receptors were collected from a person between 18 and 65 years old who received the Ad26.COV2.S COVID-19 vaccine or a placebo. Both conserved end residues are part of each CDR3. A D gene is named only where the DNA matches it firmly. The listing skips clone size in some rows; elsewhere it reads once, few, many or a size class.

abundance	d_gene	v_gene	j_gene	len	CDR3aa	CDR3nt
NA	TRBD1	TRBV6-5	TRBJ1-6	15	CASSPGQGWNSPLHF	TGTGCCAGCAGCCCCGGACAGGGTTGGAATTCACCCCTCCACTTT
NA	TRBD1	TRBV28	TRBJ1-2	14	CASSQGEGYYGYTF	TGTGCCAGCAGTCAGGGGGAAGGGTACTATGGCTACACCTTC
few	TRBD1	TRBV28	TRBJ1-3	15	CASSATGSTGNTIYF	TGTGCCAGCAGTGCGACAGGGAGTACTGGAAACACCATATATTTT
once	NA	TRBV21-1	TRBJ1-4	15	CASSKDVLWEEKLFF	TGTGCCAGCAGCAAAGATGTACTATGGGAAGAAAAACTGTTTTTT
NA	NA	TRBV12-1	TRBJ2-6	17	CASSFEWTPWGANVLTF	TGTGCCAGCAGCTTTGAATGGACACCCTGGGGGGCCAACGTCCTGACTTTC
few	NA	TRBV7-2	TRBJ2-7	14	CASSLNGGPYEQYF	TGTGCCAGCAGCTTAAACGGAGGACCCTACGAGCAGTACTTC
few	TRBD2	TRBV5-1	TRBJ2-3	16	CASRPGLAAGTDTQYF	TGCGCCAGCAGGCCAGGTCTAGCGGCGGGCACAGATACGCAGTATTTT
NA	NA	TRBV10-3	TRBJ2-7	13	CAIRAERSYEQYF	TGTGCCATCCGGGCGGAAAGATCCTACGAGCAGTACTTC
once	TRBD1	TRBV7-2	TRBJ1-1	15	CASSLSSGTGTEAFF	TGTGCCAGCAGCTTAAGCAGCGGGACAGGCACTGAAGCTTTCTTT
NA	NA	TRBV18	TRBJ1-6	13	CASSPPMDSPLHF	TGTGCCAGCTCACCACCGATGGATTCACCCCTCCACTTT
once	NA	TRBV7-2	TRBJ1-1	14	CASSLAVWDTEAFF	TGTGCCAGCAGCTTAGCCGTCTGGGACACTGAAGCTTTCTTT
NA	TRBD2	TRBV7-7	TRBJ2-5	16	CASSLGFSGTQETQYF	TGTGCCAGCAGCTTAGGGTTCAGCGGGACCCAAGAGACCCAGTACTTC
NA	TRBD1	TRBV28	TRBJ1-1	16	CASSLRTGAGNTEAFF	TGTGCCAGCAGTCTCCGGACAGGGGCGGGGAACACTGAAGCTTTCTTT
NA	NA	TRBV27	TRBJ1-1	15	CASSFLQGMNTEAFF	TGTGCCAGCAGTTTTCTACAGGGAATGAACACTGAAGCTTTCTTT
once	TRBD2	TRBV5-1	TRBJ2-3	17	CASSASGTSGGIDTQYF	TGCGCCAGCAGCGCCTCCGGGACTAGCGGGGGGATAGATACGCAGTATTTT
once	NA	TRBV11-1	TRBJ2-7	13	CASSRDTHYEQYF	TGTGCCAGCAGCCGGGACACTCACTACGAGCAGTACTTC
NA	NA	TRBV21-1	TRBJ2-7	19	CASSFPRTSFIVVSYEQYF	TGTGCCAGCAGCTTCCCCCGGACTAGCTTCATTGTGGTCTCCTACGAGCAGTACTTC
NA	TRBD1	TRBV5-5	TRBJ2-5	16	CASSYGQGGYQETQYF	TGTGCCAGCAGCTACGGACAGGGGGGGTACCAAGAGACCCAGTACTTC
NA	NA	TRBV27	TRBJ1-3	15	CASSLRGSSGNTIYF	TGTGCCAGCAGTTTACGGGGGAGCTCTGGAAACACCATATATTTT
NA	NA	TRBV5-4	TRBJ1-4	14	CASSLRDYNEKLFF	TGTGCCAGCAGCTTAAGGGACTACAATGAAAAACTGTTTTTT
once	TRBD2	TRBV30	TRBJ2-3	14	CAWNWRGTTDTQYF	TGTGCCTGGAATTGGCGGGGGACCACAGATACGCAGTATTTT
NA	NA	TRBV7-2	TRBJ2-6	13	CASSSPGANVLTF	TGTGCCAGCAGCTCCCCTGGGGCCAACGTCCTGACTTTC
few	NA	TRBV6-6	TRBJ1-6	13	CASSYNDNSPLHF	TGTGCCAGCAGTTACAACGATAATTCACCCCTCCACTTT
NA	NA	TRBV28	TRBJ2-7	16	CASSLGPRASGNEQYF	TGTGCCAGCAGTTTAGGCCCAAGGGCTTCAGGGAACGAGCAGTACTTC
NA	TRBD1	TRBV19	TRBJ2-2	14	CASTRQGATGELFF	TGTGCCAGTACCCGGCAGGGGGCCACCGGGGAGCTGTTTTTT
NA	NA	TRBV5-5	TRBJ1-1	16	CASSKEGARENTEAFF	TGTGCCAGCAGCAAAGAAGGGGCCAGAGAGAACACTGAAGCTTTCTTT
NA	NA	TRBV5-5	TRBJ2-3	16	CASSLEVRRTTDTQYF	TGTGCCAGCAGCTTGGAAGTGCGGAGGACCACAGATACGCAGTATTTT
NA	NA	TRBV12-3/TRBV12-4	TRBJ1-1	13	CAVSLLMNTEAFF	TGTGCTGTTAGCCTTCTAATGAACACTGAAGCTTTCTTT
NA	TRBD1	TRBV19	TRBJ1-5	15	CASSIQGVRNQPQHF	TGTGCCAGTAGTATTCAGGGGGTCAGGAATCAGCCCCAGCATTTT
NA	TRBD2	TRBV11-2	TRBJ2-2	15	CASSPGLAETGELFF	TGTGCCAGCAGCCCGGGACTAGCGGAGACCGGGGAGCTGTTTTTT
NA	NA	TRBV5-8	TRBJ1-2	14	CASSFDAGFYGYTF	TGTGCCAGCAGCTTCGACGCAGGGTTTTATGGCTACACCTTC
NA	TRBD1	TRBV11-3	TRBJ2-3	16	CASSLGTGVHTDTQYF	TGTGCCAGCAGCTTAGGCACAGGGGTCCACACAGATACGCAGTATTTT
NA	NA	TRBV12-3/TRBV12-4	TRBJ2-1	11	CASSDIWEQFF	TGTGCCAGCAGTGACATTTGGGAGCAGTTCTTC
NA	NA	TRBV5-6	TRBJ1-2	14	CASSLQTTGYGYTF	TGTGCCAGCAGCTTACAAACTACAGGCTATGGCTACACCTTC
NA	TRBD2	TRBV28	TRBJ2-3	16	CASSSPGTSGTDTQYF	TGTGCCAGCAGTTCACCCGGGACTAGCGGGACGGATACGCAGTATTTT
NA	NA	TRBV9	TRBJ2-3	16	CASSVWNRGGSDTQYF	TGTGCCAGCAGCGTTTGGAATCGTGGGGGGTCAGATACGCAGTATTTT
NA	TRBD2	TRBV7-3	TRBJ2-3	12	CASSLSPGLQYF	TGTGCCAGCAGCTTAAGTCCGGGACTACAGTATTTT
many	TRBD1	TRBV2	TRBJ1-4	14	CASRIYRGGEKLFF	TGTGCCAGCAGAATATACAGGGGTGGAGAAAAACTGTTTTTT
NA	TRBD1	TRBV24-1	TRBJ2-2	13	CATGAGGPGELFF	TGTGCCACCGGCGCAGGGGGCCCCGGGGAGCTGTTTTTT
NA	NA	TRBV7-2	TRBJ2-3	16	CASSYSLAAGTDTQYF	TGTGCCAGCAGCTACTCGCTAGCTGCCGGCACAGATACGCAGTATTTT
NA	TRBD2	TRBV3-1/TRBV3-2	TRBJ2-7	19	CASSQKKGVTGTSVYEQYF	TGTGCCAGCAGCCAAAAGAAGGGCGTCACCGGGACTAGCGTCTACGAGCAGTACTTC
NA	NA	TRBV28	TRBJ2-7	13	CASNTQGTYEQYF	TGTGCCAGCAACACCCAGGGGACCTACGAGCAGTACTTC
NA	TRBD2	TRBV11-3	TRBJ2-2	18	CASSLARRGVVVSGELFF	TGTGCCAGCAGCTTAGCCCGGCGGGGGGTGGTCGTCTCCGGGGAGCTGTTTTTT
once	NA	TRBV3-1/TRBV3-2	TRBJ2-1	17	CASSPFRRASSYNEQFF	TGTGCCAGCAGCCCATTTAGGAGGGCCAGCTCCTACAATGAGCAGTTCTTC
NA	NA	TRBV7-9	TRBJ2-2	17	CASTLLVLAMNTGELFF	TGTGCCAGCACTCTTCTGGTACTAGCCATGAACACCGGGGAGCTGTTTTTT
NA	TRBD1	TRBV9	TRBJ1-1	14	CASSFGTDITEAFF	TGTGCCAGCAGCTTTGGGACAGACATCACTGAAGCTTTCTTT
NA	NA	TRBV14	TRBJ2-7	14	CASSPTLSSYEQYF	TGTGCCAGCAGCCCGACACTAAGCTCCTACGAGCAGTACTTC